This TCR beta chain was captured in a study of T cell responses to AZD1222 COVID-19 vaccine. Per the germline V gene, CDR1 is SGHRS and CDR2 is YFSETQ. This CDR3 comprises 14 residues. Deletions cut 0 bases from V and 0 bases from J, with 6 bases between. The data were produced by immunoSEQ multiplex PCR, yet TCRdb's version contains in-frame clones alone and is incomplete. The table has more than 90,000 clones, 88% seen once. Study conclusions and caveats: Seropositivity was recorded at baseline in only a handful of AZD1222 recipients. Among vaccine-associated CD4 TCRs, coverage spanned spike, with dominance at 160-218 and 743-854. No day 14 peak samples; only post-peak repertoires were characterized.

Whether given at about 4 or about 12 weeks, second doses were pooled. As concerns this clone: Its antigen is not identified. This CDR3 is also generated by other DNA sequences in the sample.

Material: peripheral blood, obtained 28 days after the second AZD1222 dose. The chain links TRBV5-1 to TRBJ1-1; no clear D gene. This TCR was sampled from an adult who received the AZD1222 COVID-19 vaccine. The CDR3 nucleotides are TGCGCCAGCAGCTTGGATACGGTGAACACTGAAGCTTTCTTT. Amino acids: CASSLDTVNTEAFF.